This TCR beta chain came from a study of T cell changes during pregnancy in multiple sclerosis. The repertoire was sequenced with immunoSEQ multiplex PCR; TCRdb's copy has only in-frame clones and lacks some. The data show 35,000 to 55,000 clones, 85% to 95% seen once. This clone came up once. CDR1 is SGHTA, CDR2 FQGNSA, per germline. The V end lost 1 base, the J end lost 7 bases, and 5 bases lay between the germline ends. The CDR3 runs to 12 residues. The source material was peripheral blood. This chain links TRBV7-2 with TRBJ1-5; no clear D gene. The sequence was collected from a female donor with multiple sclerosis, enrolled in a pregnancy study. The chain's CDR3 is CASSLDSQPQHF. CDR3 coding DNA: TGTGCCAGCAGCTTAGATTCACAGCCCCAGCATTTT.